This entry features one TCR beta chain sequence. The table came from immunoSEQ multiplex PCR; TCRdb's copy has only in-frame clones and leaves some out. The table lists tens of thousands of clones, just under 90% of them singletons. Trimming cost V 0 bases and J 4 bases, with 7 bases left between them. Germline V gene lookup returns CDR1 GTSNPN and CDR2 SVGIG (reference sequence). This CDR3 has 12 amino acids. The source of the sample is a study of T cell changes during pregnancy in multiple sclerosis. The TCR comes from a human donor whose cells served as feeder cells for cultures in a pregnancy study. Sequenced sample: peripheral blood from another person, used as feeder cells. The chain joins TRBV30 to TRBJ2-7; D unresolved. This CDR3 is CAWSVRQYEQYF. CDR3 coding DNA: TGTGCCTGGAGTGTAAGGCAGTACGAGCAGTACTTC.